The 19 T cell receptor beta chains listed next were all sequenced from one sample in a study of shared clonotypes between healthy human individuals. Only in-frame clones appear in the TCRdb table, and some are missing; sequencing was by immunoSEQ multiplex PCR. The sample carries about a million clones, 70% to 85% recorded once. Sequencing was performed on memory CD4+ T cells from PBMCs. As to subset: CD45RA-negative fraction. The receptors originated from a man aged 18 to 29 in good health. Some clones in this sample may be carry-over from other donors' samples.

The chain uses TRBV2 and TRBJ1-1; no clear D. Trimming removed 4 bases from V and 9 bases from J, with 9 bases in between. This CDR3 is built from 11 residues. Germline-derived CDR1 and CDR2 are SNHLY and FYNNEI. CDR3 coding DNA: TGTGCCAGCAGTGGGTTAGCCAAAGCTTTCTTT. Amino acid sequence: CASSGLAKAFF.

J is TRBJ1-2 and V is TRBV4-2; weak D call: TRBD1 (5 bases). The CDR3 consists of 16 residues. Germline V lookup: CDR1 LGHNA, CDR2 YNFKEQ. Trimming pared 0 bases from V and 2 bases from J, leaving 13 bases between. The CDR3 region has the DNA TGTGCCAGCAGCCAAGATCTGGTCAGGGCCAACTATGGCTACACCTTC. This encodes CASSQDLVRANYGYTF.

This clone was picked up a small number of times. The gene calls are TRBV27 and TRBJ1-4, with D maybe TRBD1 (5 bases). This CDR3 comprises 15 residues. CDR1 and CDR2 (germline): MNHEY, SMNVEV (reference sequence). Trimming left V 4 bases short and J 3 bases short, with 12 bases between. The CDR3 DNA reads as TGTGCCAGCAGTTCACCAGGGAGGGCTAATGAAAAACTGTTTTTT. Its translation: CASSSPGRANEKLFF.

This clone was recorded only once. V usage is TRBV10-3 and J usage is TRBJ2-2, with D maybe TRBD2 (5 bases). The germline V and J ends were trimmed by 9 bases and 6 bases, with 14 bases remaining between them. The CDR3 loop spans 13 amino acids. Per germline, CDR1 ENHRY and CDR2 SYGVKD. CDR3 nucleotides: TGTGCCATACGTCGGGATACTGCCGGGGAGCTGTTTTTT. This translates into CAIRRDTAGELFF.

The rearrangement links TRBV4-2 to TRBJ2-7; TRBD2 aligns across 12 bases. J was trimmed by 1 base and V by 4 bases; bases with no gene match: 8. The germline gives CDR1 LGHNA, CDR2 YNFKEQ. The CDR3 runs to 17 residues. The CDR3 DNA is TGTGCCAGCAGCCCTTGGACTAGCGGGATCTCTTCCTACGAGCAGTACTTC. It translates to CASSPWTSGISSYEQYF.

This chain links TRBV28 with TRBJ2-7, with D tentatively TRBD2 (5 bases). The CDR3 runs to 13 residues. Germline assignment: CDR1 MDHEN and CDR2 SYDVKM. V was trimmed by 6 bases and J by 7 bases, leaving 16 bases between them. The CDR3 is CASSRREGAEQYF. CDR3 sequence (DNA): TGTGCCAGCAGCCGACGCGAGGGCGCGGAGCAGTACTTC.

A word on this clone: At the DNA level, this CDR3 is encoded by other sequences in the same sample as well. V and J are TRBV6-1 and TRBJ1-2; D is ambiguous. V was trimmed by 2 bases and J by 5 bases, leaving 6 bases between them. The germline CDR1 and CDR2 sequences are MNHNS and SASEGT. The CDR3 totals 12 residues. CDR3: CASSESGYGYTF. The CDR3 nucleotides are TGTGCCAGCAGTGAATCTGGGTATGGCTACACCTTC.

The CDR3 DNA follows: TGTGCCAGCAGCCCCCGTCTAGCGGGAGCGGGAGAGACCCAGTACTTC. Protein: CASSPRLAGAGETQYF. The J gene is TRBJ2-5, the V gene TRBV4-2; 10 bases match TRBD2. The CDR3 sequence is 16 residues long. V lost 4 bases and J lost 4; bases outside the gene matches: 9. Germline V lookup: CDR1 LGHNA, CDR2 YNFKEQ.

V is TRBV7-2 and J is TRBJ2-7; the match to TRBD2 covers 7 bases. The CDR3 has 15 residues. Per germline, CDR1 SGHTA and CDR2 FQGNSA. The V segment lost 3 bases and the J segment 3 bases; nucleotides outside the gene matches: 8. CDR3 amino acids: CASSLGLAEVYEQYF. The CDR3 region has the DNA TGTGCCAGCAGCTTGGGGCTAGCGGAGGTCTACGAGCAGTACTTC. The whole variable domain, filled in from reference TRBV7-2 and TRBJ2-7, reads GAGVSQSPSNKVTEKGKDVELRCDPISGHTALYWYRQSLGQGLEFLIYFQGNSAPDKSGLPSDRFSAERTGGSVSTLTIQRTQQEDSAVYLCASSLGLAEVYEQYFGPGTRLTVT.

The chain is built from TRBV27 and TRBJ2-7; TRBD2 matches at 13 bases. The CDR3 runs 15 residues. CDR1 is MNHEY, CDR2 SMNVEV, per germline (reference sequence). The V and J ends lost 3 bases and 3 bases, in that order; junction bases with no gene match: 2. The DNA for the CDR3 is TGTGCCAGCAGTTTCAGACTAGCGGGAGGCTACGAGCAGTACTTC. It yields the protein CASSFRLAGGYEQYF.

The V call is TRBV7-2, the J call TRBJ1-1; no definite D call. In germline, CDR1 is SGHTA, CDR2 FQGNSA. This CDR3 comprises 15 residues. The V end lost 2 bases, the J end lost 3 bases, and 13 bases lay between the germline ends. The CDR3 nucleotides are TGTGCCAGCAGCTTATTGGGCCGAAGTTACACTGAAGCTTTCTTT. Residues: CASSLLGRSYTEAFF.

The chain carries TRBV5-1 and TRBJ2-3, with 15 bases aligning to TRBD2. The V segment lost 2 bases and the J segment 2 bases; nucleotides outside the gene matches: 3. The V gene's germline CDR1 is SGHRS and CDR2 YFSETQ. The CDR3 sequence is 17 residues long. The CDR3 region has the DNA TGCGCCAGCAGCTTCGGGACTAGCGGGGGGTTCACAGATACGCAGTATTTT. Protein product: CASSFGTSGGFTDTQYF.

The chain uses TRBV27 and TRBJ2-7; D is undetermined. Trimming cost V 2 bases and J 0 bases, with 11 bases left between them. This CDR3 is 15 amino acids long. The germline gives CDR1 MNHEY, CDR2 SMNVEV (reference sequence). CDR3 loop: CASSLSRRFSYEQYF. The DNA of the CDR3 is TGTGCCAGCAGTTTAAGTCGGCGTTTCTCCTACGAGCAGTACTTC.

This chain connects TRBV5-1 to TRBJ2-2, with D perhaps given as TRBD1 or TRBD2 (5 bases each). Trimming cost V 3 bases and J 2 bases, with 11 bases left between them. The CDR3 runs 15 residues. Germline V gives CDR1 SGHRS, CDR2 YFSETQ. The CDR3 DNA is TGCGCCAGCAGCTACGGGACGCACAACACCGGGGAGCTGTTTTTT. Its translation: CASSYGTHNTGELFF.

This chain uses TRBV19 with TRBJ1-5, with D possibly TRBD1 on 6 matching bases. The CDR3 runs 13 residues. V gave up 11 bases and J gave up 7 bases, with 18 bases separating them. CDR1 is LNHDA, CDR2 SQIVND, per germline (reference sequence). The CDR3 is CAASGGPGQPQHF. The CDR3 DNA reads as TGTGCCGCCAGCGGGGGGCCGGGCCAGCCCCAGCATTTT.

CDR3 residues: CSVAPGADTQYF. DNA for the CDR3: TGCAGCGTTGCTCCTGGAGCAGATACGCAGTATTTT. The chain recombines TRBV29-1 with TRBJ2-3; unclear D gene. Germline-derived CDR1 and CDR2 are SQVTM and ANQGSEA. CDR3 length: 12 amino acids. V gave up 4 bases and J gave up 4 bases, with 9 bases separating them.

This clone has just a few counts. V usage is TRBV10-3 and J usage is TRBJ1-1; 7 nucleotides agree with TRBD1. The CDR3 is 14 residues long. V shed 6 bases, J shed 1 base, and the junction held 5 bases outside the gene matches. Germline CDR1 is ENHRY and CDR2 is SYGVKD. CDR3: CAISPGQRNTEAFF. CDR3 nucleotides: TGTGCCATCAGCCCGGGACAGAGGAACACTGAAGCTTTCTTT.

Written as DNA, the CDR3 is TGTGCCAGCAGCCACCCCGGGACAGGGGGGGAAAAACTGTTTTTT. Its translation: CASSHPGTGGEKLFF. The J gene is TRBJ1-4, the V gene TRBV28, with 11 bases matching TRBD1. The CDR3 sequence is 15 residues long. V lost 6 bases, J lost 8 bases, and 8 bases stayed unmatched. The germline CDR1 and CDR2 sequences are MDHEN and SYDVKM.

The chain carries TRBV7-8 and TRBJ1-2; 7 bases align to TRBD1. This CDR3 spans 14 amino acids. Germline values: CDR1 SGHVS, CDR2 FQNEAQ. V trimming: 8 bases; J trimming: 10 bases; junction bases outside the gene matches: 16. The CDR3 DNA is TGTGCCAGCGCAAGAGGGGGCCGAGGATTTGTCTACACCTTC. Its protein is CASARGGRGFVYTF. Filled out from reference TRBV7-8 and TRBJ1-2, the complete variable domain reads GAGVSQSPRYKVAKRGQDVALRCDPISGHVSLFWYQQALGQGPEFLTYFQNEAQLDKSGLPSDRFFAERPEGSVSTLKIQRTQQEDSAVYLCASARGGRGFVYTFGSGTRLTVV.